The 29 T cell receptor beta chains presented below share a single source sample, sequenced in a study of T cells in Graves' hyperthyroidism and ophthalmopathy (dated by TCRdb to the late 2010s). The library was made by multiplex PCR. TCRdb lists the instrument as Illumina HiSeq 2000. TCR beta CDR3 regions were amplified from RNA transcripts. A first-round RT-PCR of the TCR CDR3 used the HTBI primer set with the Qiagen OneStep RT-PCR kit. The public reads were run again by TCRdb, first through fastp at Q25 and then through MiXCR, and only productive beta chains were kept. Rows matching on CDR3 protein sequence are summarized as one entry with the most common DNA and genes. The sample has 480,000 or so distinct CDR3 sequences on record, 40% to 50% of them singletons. The ten largest clones represent about two fifths of the sample. The sequenced sample was peripheral blood or thyroid tissue (not recorded which). These receptors were taken from an adult woman with Graves' disease, either hyperthyroidism or ophthalmopathy (not recorded which).

This clonotype was detected many times. This chain joins TRBV5-1 and TRBJ2-5; TRBD2 matches at 9 bases. The trim removed 4 bases at V and 4 bases at J, leaving 11 bases unmatched. The CDR3 has 16 amino acids. Germline-derived CDR1 and CDR2 are SGHRS and YFSETQ. Written as DNA, the CDR3 is TGCGCCAGCAGCGACCGACTCGCGGGGGGGGGAGAGACCCAGTACTTC. It specifies CASSDRLAGGGETQYF.

The J gene is TRBJ2-5, the V gene TRBV6-6; TRBD2 matches at 8 bases. Germline assignment: CDR1 MNHNY and CDR2 SVGAGI (reference sequence). The CDR3 sequence is 15 residues long. V lost 7 bases and J lost 0; bases outside the gene matches: 7. For the CDR3, the DNA is TGTGCCAGCATTATAGCGGGGACGAACCAAGAGACCCAGTACTTC. It is translated as CASIIAGTNQETQYF.

In this sample, this clonotype turned up many times. Written as DNA, the CDR3 is TGTGCCAGCAGTTCGACGGCCGGGGAGCTGTTTTTT. This sequence encodes CASSSTAGELFF. This rearrangement joins TRBV2 to TRBJ2-2, with D hard to call. The CDR3 runs 12 residues. Looked up from germline, CDR1 is SNHLY and CDR2 is FYNNEI. Trimming cost V 5 bases and J 6 bases, with 7 bases left between them. The full variable domain, rest sourced from reference TRBV2 and TRBJ2-2, is EPEVTQTPSHQVTQMGQEVILRCVPISNHLYFYWYRQILGQKVEFLVSFYNNEISEKSEIFDDQFSVERPDGSNFTLKIRSTKLEDSAMYFCASSSTAGELFFGEGSRLTVL.

This clonotype was recorded many times. The gene calls are TRBV11-2 and TRBJ1-2, with 8 bases aligning to TRBD1. Trimming at V came to 5 bases and at J to 6 bases, leaving 11 bases not matched to a gene. The germline CDR1 and CDR2 sequences are SGHAT and FQNNGV. This CDR3 contains 15 residues. The CDR3 nucleotides are TGTGCCAGCAGCCGGAATCCCCAGGGGGCGGATGGCTACACCTTC. Translating gives CASSRNPQGADGYTF. Based on the CDR3 plus reference TRBV11-2 and TRBJ1-2, the full variable domain is EAGVAQSPRYKIIEKRQSVAFWCNPISGHATLYWYQQILGQGPKLLIQFQNNGVVDDSQLPKDRFSAERLKGVDSTLKIQPAKLEDSAVYLCASSRNPQGADGYTFGSGTRLTVV.

This clonotype was counted ten times or more. The J gene is TRBJ1-2, the V gene TRBV9; D not resolved. CDR3 length: 14 residues. Trimming left V 7 bases short and J 0 bases short, with 13 bases between. CDR1 and CDR2 (germline): SGDLS, YYNGEE. The CDR3 region is CASAGVPPNYGYTF. CDR3 sequence (DNA): TGTGCCAGCGCGGGAGTTCCCCCTAACTATGGCTACACCTTC.

This clonotype came up many times. The V gene is TRBV19, the J gene TRBJ1-1; D is ambiguous. The V end lost 10 bases, the J end lost 6 bases, and 21 bases lay between the germline ends. CDR1 is LNHDA, CDR2 SQIVND, per germline (reference sequence). The CDR3 is 14 amino acids. The CDR3 region has the DNA TGTGCCACTCATCCGGGTGGGATGATCGCTGAAGCTTTCTTT. Its protein product is CATHPGGMIAEAFF.

V gene TRBV10-3 combines with J gene TRBJ1-2; perhaps TRBD1 as D (5 bases). CDR1 is ENHRY and CDR2 is SYGVKD in the germline V gene. V was clipped by 5 bases and J by 8 bases, with 18 bases between them. This CDR3 has 14 amino acids. The CDR3 sequence is CAISPEGRPRGYTF. The DNA for the CDR3 is TGTGCCATCAGTCCGGAGGGACGCCCTAGGGGCTACACCTTC.

The gene calls are TRBV7-8 and TRBJ2-5; TRBD2 agrees at 12 bases. J gave up 7 bases and V 8 bases, and 11 bases lay outside the gene matches. Looked up from germline, CDR1 is SGHVS and CDR2 is FQNEAQ. This CDR3 comprises 15 residues. CDR3: CASESRLAGERTQYF. The CDR3 nucleotides read TGTGCCAGCGAGTCGAGACTAGCGGGAGAAAGGACCCAGTACTTC. The full variable domain, completed using reference TRBV7-8 and TRBJ2-5, is GAGVSQSPRYKVAKRGQDVALRCDPISGHVSLFWYQQALGQGPEFLTYFQNEAQLDKSGLPSDRFFAERPEGSVSTLKIQRTQQEDSAVYLCASESRLAGERTQYFGPGTRLLVL.

This clonotype showed up many times. This chain links TRBV12-3 or TRBV12-4 with TRBJ1-5; D gene ambiguous. The V and J ends lost 4 bases and 3 bases respectively, with 10 bases between them. The CDR3 is 14 amino acids. This CDR3 reads CASSSAASNQPQHF. CDR3 DNA sequence: TGTGCCAGCAGTTCCGCCGCGTCCAATCAGCCCCAGCATTTT.

This clonotype was picked up a small number of times. The rearrangement links TRBV29-1 to TRBJ2-5; the D is unclear. The germline V gene has CDR1 SQVTM and CDR2 ANQGSEA. Between the trimmed V and J ends, which lost 6 bases and 4 bases, there was a span of 12 bases. The CDR3 consists of 12 residues. CDR3 sequence reads: CSVGRGLETQYF. Here the CDR3 DNA reads TGCAGCGTCGGTAGAGGTTTAGAGACCCAGTACTTC.

This clonotype was counted at least ten times. The J gene is TRBJ1-4, the V gene TRBV12-3 or TRBV12-4; D gene ambiguous. The CDR3 length is 14 residues. Trimming shortened V by 4 bases and J by 6 bases, and 12 bases separated the two germline ends. CDR3 DNA: TGTGCCAGCAGTTGGACGTCGGGTCATGAAAAACTGTTTTTT. Encoded protein: CASSWTSGHEKLFF.

This clonotype was seen more than once but under ten times. At one boundary the junction diverges from the germline segment, which might be a read error. This chain connects TRBV5-1 to TRBJ2-7; D possibly corresponds to TRBD1 (6 bases). The germline V gene encodes CDR1 SGHRS and CDR2 YFSETQ. The CDR3 is made up of 15 amino acids. The CDR3 DNA is TGCGCCAGCAGCTTGAACAGGGCGAACACCGGGGAGCTGTACTTC. As protein: CASSLNRANTGELYF.

This clonotype has ten or more counts. The chain recombines TRBV20-1 with TRBJ1-1; 9 bases fit TRBD1. This CDR3 spans 15 amino acids. Germline CDR1 DFQATT, CDR2 SNEGSKA (reference sequence). Trimming removed 3 bases from V and 1 base from J; junction bases left unmatched: 6. CDR3 DNA sequence: TGCAGTGCTAGTCCGACAGGGGGTAGGAACACTGAAGCTTTCTTT. This encodes CSASPTGGRNTEAFF.

This clonotype showed up many times. The J gene is TRBJ2-7, the V gene TRBV7-6, with D perhaps TRBD1 (6 bases). This CDR3 contains 13 residues. Germline V CDR1 and CDR2: SGHVS, FNYEAQ. V was cut by 1 base and J by 3 bases, with 7 bases left in between. The CDR3 loop is CASSLEDSYEQYF. The CDR3, as DNA: TGTGCCAGCAGCTTAGAGGACAGCTACGAGCAGTACTTC.

In its sample, this clonotype was seen a few times. This sequence joins TRBV14 and TRBJ2-7; 10 nucleotides align to TRBD2. Trimming removed 1 base from V and 3 bases from J; junction bases left unmatched: 3. The CDR3 length is 15 residues. Germline-derived CDR1 and CDR2 are SGHDN and FVKESK. The CDR3 nucleotides read TGTGCCAGCAGCCAAGGAGGGACTAGCGTCTACGAGCAGTACTTC. Protein: CASSQGGTSVYEQYF.

The V gene is TRBV20-1, the J gene TRBJ2-5, with D tentatively TRBD1 (5 bases). CDR1 is DFQATT and CDR2 is SNEGSKA in the germline V gene (reference sequence). The ends were cut back, 0 bases at V and 5 bases at J, with 13 bases in the middle. CDR3 length: 14 amino acids. The CDR3: CSARDLKGPETQYF. Here the CDR3 DNA reads TGCAGTGCTAGAGATCTTAAGGGGCCGGAGACCCAGTACTTC.

In this sample, this clonotype turned up many times. The rearrangement joins TRBV29-1 to TRBJ2-2; tentatively, D is TRBD1 (6 bases). From germline, CDR1 is SQVTM and CDR2 ANQGSEA. This CDR3 comprises 14 residues. V dropped 7 bases and J dropped 7 bases, with 19 bases sitting between them. The CDR3 DNA follows: TGCAGCGCTAAGGGGGAATTAATCAGCGGGGAGCTGTTTTTT. Protein sequence: CSAKGELISGELFF.

The J gene is TRBJ1-3, the V gene TRBV20-1; 7 bases are shared with TRBD1. Germline V gene sequence: CDR1 DFQATT, CDR2 SNEGSKA (reference sequence). V lost 6 bases to trimming and J lost 2 bases; unmatched junction nucleotides: 4. The length of the CDR3 is 13 residues. In DNA form, the CDR3 reads TGCAGTGCACCGACAGGGACTGGAAACACCATATATTTT. This sequence encodes CSAPTGTGNTIYF.

The rearrangement joins TRBV7-9 to TRBJ1-2; 7 positions match TRBD1. V shed 4 bases and J 7 bases; nucleotides not matched to a gene: 6. The germline V gene encodes CDR1 SEHNR and CDR2 FQNEAQ (reference sequence). This CDR3 contains 13 residues. The CDR3 sequence: CASSSTGLGGYTF. The CDR3 coding sequence is TGTGCCAGCAGCTCGACAGGGTTGGGTGGCTACACCTTC.

The table lists this clonotype with many counts. V is TRBV6-5 and J is TRBJ1-1; no clear D gene. The V gene's germline CDR1 is MNHEY and CDR2 SVGAGI. The CDR3 sequence is 11 residues long. Between the trimmed V and J ends, which lost 6 bases and 7 bases, there was a span of 9 bases. The CDR3 DNA reads TGTGCCAGCAGGAACTACCGTGAAGCTTTCTTT. Its translation is CASRNYREAFF.

Many counts were recorded for this clonotype. CDR3 DNA: TGTGCCAGCAGCCAAGACTTAACCGGGAGCTTCCCCCAGCATTTT. This codes for CASSQDLTGSFPQHF. The chain combines TRBV4-2 with TRBJ1-5; D not resolved. The germline CDR1 and CDR2 sequences are LGHNA and YNFKEQ. The CDR3 totals 15 residues. Trimming pared 0 bases from V and 10 bases from J, leaving 16 bases between.

This clonotype has a count of ten or more. V is TRBV11-2 and J is TRBJ1-5; 10 positions match TRBD1. V lost 5 bases to trimming and J lost 6 bases; unmatched junction nucleotides: 4. The CDR3 extends over 14 amino acids. In germline, CDR1 is SGHAT, CDR2 FQNNGV. In DNA form, the CDR3 reads TGTGCCAGCAGCCAGACAGGGGGCGGTCAGCCCCAGCATTTT. The encoded protein is CASSQTGGGQPQHF.

The chain uses TRBV25-1 and TRBJ1-5, with TRBD1 identical over 8 bases. With V trimmed by 8 bases and J by 6 bases, 6 bases remained unmatched. Germline V gene lookup returns CDR1 MGHDK and CDR2 SYGVNS. The CDR3 is 13 residues long. DNA of the CDR3: TGTGCCAGCGCCAGACAGGGGAGTCAGCCCCAGCATTTT. Translated, it gives CASARQGSQPQHF.

V and J are TRBV5-1 and TRBJ2-2, with D possibly called TRBD1 or TRBD2 (6 bases each). This CDR3 has 15 residues. V lost 4 bases, J lost 3 bases, and 13 bases lay in between. Germline lookup yields CDR1 SGHRS and CDR2 YFSETQ. Written as DNA, the CDR3 is TGCGCCAGCAGCCAGGACGGGGGCTACACCGGGGAGCTGTTTTTT. Translation: CASSQDGGYTGELFF.

This sequence joins TRBV19 and TRBJ2-2, with 9 bases lining up with TRBD1. The CDR3 covers 13 residues. V lost 6 bases to trimming and J lost 7 bases; unmatched junction nucleotides: 3. Germline V gene lookup returns CDR1 LNHDA and CDR2 SQIVND (reference sequence). As DNA, the CDR3 is TGTGCCAGTAGCGGGACAGGGTACGGGGAGCTGTTTTTT. Translating it yields CASSGTGYGELFF. Variable domain in full (rest from reference TRBV19 and TRBJ2-2): DGGITQSPKYLFRKEGQNVTLSCEQNLNHDAMYWYRQDPGQGLRLIYYSQIVNDFQKGDIAEGYSVSREKKESFPLTVTSAQKNPTAFYLCASSGTGYGELFFGEGSRLTVL.

This clonotype was found many times. This CDR3 reads CSAEGATNEKLFF. As DNA, the CDR3 is TGCAGCGCCGAAGGTGCAACTAATGAAAAACTGTTTTTT. The chain joins TRBV29-1 to TRBJ1-4; D gene unclear. The CDR3 loop spans 13 amino acids. Trimming shortened V by 7 bases and J by 0 bases, and 9 bases separated the two germline ends. Per the germline V gene, CDR1 is SQVTM and CDR2 is ANQGSEA.

This sequence joins TRBV7-6 and TRBJ2-2, with D uncertain. This CDR3 is built from 12 residues. The germline V gene has CDR1 SGHVS and CDR2 FNYEAQ. V lost 3 bases, J lost 7 bases, and 6 bases lay in between. The CDR3: CASSLEYGELFF. The CDR3 DNA reads as TGTGCCAGCAGCTTGGAGTACGGGGAGCTGTTTTTT.

This clonotype was detected only a few times. This chain links TRBV27 with TRBJ1-2, with D possibly TRBD1 on 6 matching bases. Germline loops: CDR1 MNHEY, CDR2 SMNVEV (reference sequence). V dropped 6 bases and J dropped 8 bases, with 16 bases sitting between them. This CDR3 has 13 amino acids. DNA of the CDR3: TGTGCCAGCAGCTTGACTAGGGGGGCGGGCTACACCTTC. The encoded protein is CASSLTRGAGYTF.

The CDR3 DNA reads TGTGCCAGCAGCACCTGGGTGGCTAGCGGCACCGGGGAGCTGTTTTTT. It specifies CASSTWVASGTGELFF. The chain has TRBV25-1 and TRBJ2-2; 7 nucleotides match TRBD2. CDR1 and CDR2 from the germline V gene are MGHDK and SYGVNS. The CDR3 length is 16 residues. V lost 6 bases to trimming and J lost 4 bases; unmatched junction nucleotides: 11.